A selection of T cell receptor beta chains follows, all from one sample in a study of vaccination effects on CD4 cells after COVID-19. Antigens for these TCRs are unknown. Measured with immunoSEQ multiplex PCR; TCRdb has only the in-frame clones, and not every one. The data contain 65,000 to 90,000 clones, 65% to 80% of them singletons. The sample here was CD4+ T cells from PBMCs cultured without peptide, taken after COVID-19 vaccination. These receptors originate from a human donor who received a COVID-19 vaccine. The CDR3 runs from the conserved cysteine through the conserved F or W. The D gene is left open where the match is weak. The size field is filled for only some rows; it gives once, few, many or a size class.

CDR3 length	D gene	clone size	V gene	J gene	CDR3 DNA	CDR3 protein
12	-	-	TRBV4-3	TRBJ1-2	TGCGCCAGCAGTAGAGACACTTATGGCTACACCTTC	CASSRDTYGYTF
14	TRBD1	-	TRBV6-5	TRBJ1-1	TGTGCCAGCAGTTACGGACAGGTGAACACTGAAGCTTTCTTT	CASSYGQVNTEAFF
17	TRBD1	few	TRBV7-9	TRBJ1-1	TGTGCCAGCAGCTTAGGACAGGGGTCGGGAATCAACACTGAAGCTTTCTTT	CASSLGQGSGINTEAFF
15	TRBD1	-	TRBV19	TRBJ2-3	TGTGCCAGTAGTACGATCGGGACAGGGACAGATACGCAGTATTTT	CASSTIGTGTDTQYF
13	-	-	TRBV11-3	TRBJ2-3	TGTGCCAGCAGATCCAGGGGTTCCGATACGCAGTATTTT	CASRSRGSDTQYF
15	-	-	TRBV6-5	TRBJ1-5	TGTGCCAGCAGTTACTCCCCCGGGTACAATCAGCCCCAGCATTTT	CASSYSPGYNQPQHF
16	TRBD1	once	TRBV15	TRBJ2-4	TGTGCCACCAGCCAAGACAGGGGACAAGTCAAAAACATTCAGTACTTC	CATSQDRGQVKNIQYF
14	-	-	TRBV7-2	TRBJ1-3	TGTGCCAGCAGCACAGGGACTTCAGGAAACACCATATATTTT	CASSTGTSGNTIYF
15	-	-	TRBV6-5	TRBJ2-5	TGTGCCAGCAGTTACTCGAGAGGGACAAGAGAGACCCAGTACTTC	CASSYSRGTRETQYF
14	-	-	TRBV28	TRBJ1-1	TGTGCCAGCAGTTTTAGGGTACAGAACACTGAAGCTTTCTTT	CASSFRVQNTEAFF